In this sample, the clone carrying this TCR beta chain turned up a few times. Its matching antigen is unknown. The data stem from a study of cytomegalovirus exposure and HLA in healthy donors. At the level of the study: A prior study identified 110 million or so unique TCR beta sequences from about 179 million T cells.

Whole-study results and caveats: Rarity held for most TCR sequences, but there were some public TCRs that occurred in many donors. In a later analysis, HLA-associated TCR beta chains were more clonally expanded than equally common others.

Per germline, CDR1 MNHEY and CDR2 SVGAGI. Trimming stripped 2 bases from V and 5 bases from J, with 12 bases between. The CDR3 runs 15 residues. PCR primers comprised 60 Vbeta and 13 Jbeta primers. Sequencing used immunoSEQ multiplex PCR; TCRdb keeps in-frame clones, though not all of them. This repertoire shows about 160,000 clones, around 64% found once; its top ten account for roughly 3%. The sequence was collected from a woman aged 30 to 39 in good health and CMV-seronegative. Sequencing used PBMCs. The genes are TRBV6-5 and TRBJ2-2, with D perhaps TRBD1 (5 bases). The CDR3 DNA sequence: TGTGCCAGCAGTTACGGGGCCCGCGGAACCGGGGAGCTGTTTTTT. This sequence encodes CASSYGARGTGELFF.